This is a list of T cell receptor beta chains from one sample in a study of control samples from healthy donors and cancer patients. Assay used: immunoSEQ multiplex PCR; TCRdb lists only in-frame clones, some missing. The table has approximately 70,000 clones, roughly 89% seen once. The sequencing sample was made of PBMCs. The receptors come from a man aged 60 to 69 with colorectal cancer. Both conserved end residues are part of each CDR3. Each record gives: D gene, V gene, clone size, J gene, CDR3 protein, CDR3 DNA. D genes are given only for firm matches. Clone size is stated in some rows and not others, as once, few, many or a class when expanded.

>TRBD1|TRBV7-7|.|TRBJ2-2
CASSLEGQGTSGELFF
TGTGCCAGCAGCTTAGAGGGACAGGGTACGTCCGGGGAGCTGTTTTTT
>.|TRBV5-5|.|TRBJ2-7
CASSLEGTRSYEQYF
TGTGCCAGCAGCTTGGAAGGGACCCGCTCCTACGAGCAGTACTTC
>.|TRBV9|once|TRBJ1-3
CASSPREGLSSGNTIYF
TGTGCCAGCAGCCCCCGTGAAGGGTTGAGCTCTGGAAACACCATATATTTT
>.|TRBV7-3|once|TRBJ2-2
CASSLTLDAGELFF
TGTGCCAGCAGCTTAACGTTGGATGCCGGGGAGCTGTTTTTT
>.|TRBV11-2|.|TRBJ2-1
CASSLDRNPLKEQFF
TGTGCCAGCAGCTTAGACAGGAACCCCCTGAAGGAGCAGTTCTTC
>.|TRBV2|.|TRBJ1-3
CASSQTSSGNTIYF
TGTGCCAGCTCACAGACGAGCTCTGGAAACACCATATATTTT
>.|TRBV2|.|TRBJ2-3
CASTGRQGRIGTDTQYF
TGTGCCAGCACTGGGAGGCAGGGAAGGATCGGCACAGATACGCAGTATTTT
>.|TRBV11-2|.|TRBJ2-2
CASSSARGTGELFF
TGTGCCAGCAGCTCCGCCAGGGGCACCGGGGAGCTGTTTTTT
>.|TRBV3-1/TRBV3-2|.|TRBJ1-3
CASSQGVRSGNTIYF
TGTGCCAGCAGCCAGGGGGTCCGCTCTGGAAACACCATATATTTT
>.|TRBV12-3/TRBV12-4|.|TRBJ1-5
CASRAGAFQPQHF
TGTGCCAGCCGAGCAGGGGCGTTTCAGCCCCAGCATTTT
>.|TRBV4-3|.|TRBJ1-4
CASSDVGANEKLFF
TGCGCCAGCAGCGACGTTGGGGCTAATGAAAAACTGTTTTTT
>TRBD1|TRBV19|.|TRBJ1-1
CASSGGTANTEAFF
TGTGCCAGTAGTGGAGGGACAGCGAACACTGAAGCTTTCTTT
>.|TRBV4-1|.|TRBJ2-1
CASSQGGTENEQFF
TGCGCCAGCAGCCAAGGAGGGACCGAGAATGAGCAGTTCTTC
>TRBD2|TRBV2|.|TRBJ2-3
CASSGRLAGGFQADTQYF
TGTGCCAGCAGTGGCAGACTAGCGGGGGGGTTTCAAGCAGATACGCAGTATTTT
>.|TRBV4-3|.|TRBJ1-2
CASSQVTNSYGYTF
TGCGCCAGCAGCCAAGTGACAAATAGCTATGGCTACACCTTC
>TRBD2|TRBV2|.|TRBJ2-3
CASRPRGGLNTDTQYF
TGTGCCAGCAGGCCTCGGGGGGGGCTAAACACAGATACGCAGTATTTT
>.|TRBV5-1|.|TRBJ2-7
CASSWSTGAQSSYEQYF
TGCGCCAGCAGCTGGAGTACGGGGGCCCAAAGCTCCTACGAGCAGTACTTC
>.|TRBV3-1/TRBV3-2|.|TRBJ1-6
CASSQLGFSYNSPLHF
TGTGCCAGCAGCCAACTAGGGTTCTCCTATAATTCACCCCTCCACTTT
>.|TRBV7-9|.|TRBJ2-6
CASSPSGANVLTF
TGTGCCAGCAGCCCCTCTGGGGCCAACGTCCTGACTTTC
>.|TRBV9|.|TRBJ1-6
CASSVGGNSPLHF
TGTGCCAGCAGCGTAGGTGGAAATTCACCCCTCCACTTT
>.|TRBV5-1|.|TRBJ1-5
CASSLDPWGNQPQHF
TGCGCCAGCAGCTTGGACCCGTGGGGCAATCAGCCCCAGCATTTT
>TRBD2|TRBV5-4|.|TRBJ2-2
CASSSGLAGNTGELFF
TGTGCCAGCAGCTCGGGACTAGCGGGGAACACCGGGGAGCTGTTTTTT
>.|TRBV27|.|TRBJ1-2
CASSPRENYGYTF
TGTGCCAGCAGCCCCCGAGAGAACTATGGCTACACCTTC
>TRBD1|TRBV7-8|.|TRBJ2-5
CASSPGTGGKGVRETQYF
TGTGCCAGCAGTCCCGGGACAGGGGGCAAGGGGGTTCGGGAGACCCAGTACTTC
>TRBD2|TRBV28|.|TRBJ2-1
CASSSTGTSGGAVDEQFF
TGTGCCAGCAGTTCCACCGGGACTAGCGGGGGGGCGGTGGATGAGCAGTTCTTC
>.|TRBV4-1|few|TRBJ1-1
CASSQSNTEAFF
TGCGCCAGCAGCCAATCCAACACTGAAGCTTTCTTT
>.|TRBV10-3|.|TRBJ1-1
CAIGLGGLNTEAFF
TGTGCCATCGGGTTAGGTGGACTGAACACTGAAGCTTTCTTT
>.|TRBV6-1|.|TRBJ2-7
CASSEYREQYF
TGTGCCAGCAGTGAATATCGCGAGCAGTACTTC
>TRBD1|TRBV27|.|TRBJ1-5
CASSFRGQGRGNQPQHF
TGTGCCAGCAGTTTCCGAGGACAGGGGAGAGGCAATCAGCCCCAGCATTTT
>.|TRBV7-9|.|TRBJ2-2
CASSPDTGELFF
TGTGCCAGCAGCCCCGACACCGGGGAGCTGTTTTTT
>.|TRBV6-5|.|TRBJ2-5
CASSSRPGKVETQYF
TGTGCCAGCAGTTCCCGCCCGGGGAAGGTAGAGACCCAGTACTTC
>.|TRBV18|.|TRBJ1-2
CASSEGDYGYTF
TGTGCCAGCTCAGAAGGGGACTATGGCTACACCTTC
>.|TRBV5-1|.|TRBJ2-7
CASRHRTGTYEQYF
TGCGCCAGCAGGCACAGGACCGGGACCTACGAGCAGTACTTC
>.|TRBV5-1|once|TRBJ2-3
CASSYHRKPRGDTQYF
TGCGCCAGCAGCTACCACCGAAAGCCCAGGGGAGATACGCAGTATTTT
>.|TRBV6-5|.|TRBJ2-7
CASSYGVEQYF
TGTGCCAGCAGTTACGGAGTCGAGCAGTACTTC